This T cell receptor beta chain was obtained from a study of cytomegalovirus exposure and HLA in healthy donors. Study-level results: Across donors, most TCRs were seen rarely, yet some public ones were widespread. Using a false discovery rate of 0.05, a later analysis showed that 15,000 to 20,000 TCR beta sequences were associated with HLA alleles.

V gave up 5 bases and J gave up 0 bases; unmatched junction bases: 16. The CDR3 has 19 amino acids. Germline V gene lookup returns CDR1 ENHRY and CDR2 SYGVKD. 13 Jbeta primers and 60 Vbeta primers were used for the PCR. Repertoires were generated with immunoSEQ multiplex PCR, while TCRdb's copy carries only in-frame clones and drops some. The sample consists of roughly 97,000 clones, roughly a tenth of them appearing once. Regarding this clone: Its antigen is not known.

The sample consisted of PBMCs. The clonotype comes from a man in his forties in good health and CMV-seropositive. The chain couples TRBV10-3 to TRBJ2-3; TRBD2 agrees at 8 bases. CDR3 in DNA: TGTGCCATCAGTTCGTTCTCGGGGGGGACCTCCAAGAGCACAGATACGCAGTATTTT. Protein: CAISSFSGGTSKSTDTQYF.